The 30 T cell receptor beta chains given below trace back to one sample, sequenced in a study of blood T cells in healthy people across ages. Alongside a J-beta primer mix, a sample-barcoded 5' primer served in a second PCR lasting about 7 to 12 cycles. One entry per CDR3 protein, called by TCRdb with MiXCR from the 5' RACE reads. The sample lists some 1,800,000 distinct CDR3 sequences, approximately 40% occurring once. The specimen was blood. The source of these receptors is a human donor in good health.

This clonotype appeared a few times. V gene TRBV29-1 combines with J gene TRBJ1-2; 8 bases agree with TRBD1. There are 13 residues in the CDR3. CDR1 is SQVTM and CDR2 is ANQGSEA in the germline V gene. Losses at the gene ends were 4 bases for V and 6 bases for J; bases not matched to a gene: 7. CDR3 in amino acids: CSVVLGTGDGYTF. As DNA, the CDR3 is TGCAGCGTTGTTCTCGGGACAGGAGATGGCTACACCTTC.

The genes are TRBV11-1 and TRBJ2-3; 7 nucleotides align to TRBD1. The germline V gene has CDR1 SGHAT and CDR2 FQDESV (reference sequence). The CDR3 loop spans 15 amino acids. V dropped 5 bases and J dropped 0; count of bases not matched to a gene: 5. The CDR3 nucleotides are TGTGCCAGCAGCCAACAGGGGAGTAGCACAGATACGCAGTATTTT. It yields the protein CASSQQGSSTDTQYF. Supplemented by reference TRBV11-1 and TRBJ2-3, the full variable domain reads EAEVAQSPRYKITEKSQAVAFWCDPISGHATLYWYRQILGQGPELLVQFQDESVVDDSQLPKDRFSAERLKGVDSTLKIQPAELGDSAMYLCASSQQGSSTDTQYFGPGTRLTVL.

A word on this clonotype: At one boundary the junction diverges from the germline segment, which might be a read error. V is TRBV4-2 and J is TRBJ2-1, with a weak D call TRBD2 (5 bases). Germline V gene sequence: CDR1 LGHNA, CDR2 YNFKEQ. This CDR3 comprises 13 residues. CDR3 bases: TGTGCCAGGCGACCCGGGAACTGGAGTGAGCAGTGCTTC. Encoded protein: CARRPGNWSEQCF.

This clonotype was recorded many times. A junction boundary mismatches the germline segment, possibly from a read error. The rearrangement uses TRBV7-2 and TRBJ1-1; D gene ambiguous. The CDR3 spans 14 residues. The V gene's germline CDR1 is SGHTA and CDR2 FQGNSA. CDR3 nucleotide sequence: TGTGCCAGCAGTTTAGGGTTAGCGAACACTGAAGCTTTCTTT. Protein sequence: CASSLGLANTEAFF.

This clonotype was picked up a small number of times. The rearrangement joins TRBV7-7 to TRBJ2-5; unclear D gene. The CDR3 is 14 residues long. In germline, CDR1 is SSHAT, CDR2 FNYEAQ (reference sequence). The ends were cut back, 4 bases at V and 1 base at J, with 10 bases in the middle. Here the CDR3 reads CASSSKASQETQYF. The CDR3 DNA reads as TGTGCCAGCAGCTCCAAGGCCAGCCAAGAGACCCAGTACTTC.

The CDR3 spells CASSLAGPAYNSPLHF. The CDR3 DNA sequence: TGTGCCAGCAGCTTAGCTGGGCCAGCCTATAATTCACCCCTCCACTTT. The V call is TRBV7-2, the J call TRBJ1-6; no reliable D call. The CDR3 consists of 16 residues. V gave up 0 bases and J gave up 2 bases, with 8 bases separating them. Germline V gives CDR1 SGHTA, CDR2 FQGNSA.

The J gene is TRBJ2-3, the V gene TRBV3-1; 11 positions match TRBD2. Trimming removed 0 bases from V and 8 bases from J; junction bases left unmatched: 4. CDR1 LGHDT and CDR2 YNNKEL come from the germline V gene (reference sequence). CDR3 length: 15 amino acids. Written as DNA, the CDR3 is TGTGCCAGCAGCCAAGATATTACTAGCGGGAGTACGCAGTATTTT. It encodes CASSQDITSGSTQYF.

The rearrangement uses TRBV11-2 and TRBJ1-1, with a tentative D call TRBD1 (5 bases). This CDR3 spans 13 amino acids. The germline V gene encodes CDR1 SGHAT and CDR2 FQNNGV. V was trimmed by 8 bases and J by 2 bases, leaving 12 bases between them. The CDR3 DNA is TGTGCCAGCGGGCCGCAGGGAAACACTGAAGCTTTCTTT. Translation: CASGPQGNTEAFF.

The V and J genes are TRBV5-1 and TRBJ2-7, with D uncertain. The CDR3 length is 15 residues. From germline, CDR1 is SGHRS and CDR2 YFSETQ. V was clipped by 0 bases and J by 2 bases, with 12 bases between them. The CDR3 here is CASSLDGVVPYEQYF. The CDR3 DNA is TGCGCCAGCAGCTTGGATGGGGTAGTGCCCTACGAGCAGTACTTC. The complete variable domain, with remaining parts taken from reference TRBV5-1 and TRBJ2-7, reads KAGVTQTPRYLIKTRGQQVTLSCSPISGHRSVSWYQQTPGQGLQFLFEYFSETQRNKGNFPGRFSGRQFSNSRSEMNVSTLELGDSALYLCASSLDGVVPYEQYFGPGTRLTVT.

A few counts support this clonotype. The chain links TRBV20-1 to TRBJ1-5; D not resolved. V lost 5 bases to trimming and J lost 7 bases, with 12 bases between them. Germline V gene data show CDR1 as DFQATT and CDR2 as SNEGSKA (reference sequence). This CDR3 is 12 amino acids long. The CDR3 reads CSAGRTEQPQHF. DNA for the CDR3: TGCAGTGCTGGACGGACCGAACAGCCCCAGCATTTT.

CDR3 protein: CSVQDRGADTQYF. For the CDR3, the DNA is TGCAGCGTTCAGGACAGGGGAGCAGATACGCAGTATTTT. V gene TRBV29-1 combines with J gene TRBJ2-3; 9 nucleotides agree with TRBD1. This CDR3 is built from 13 residues. Germline V gives CDR1 SQVTM, CDR2 ANQGSEA. V dropped 5 bases and J dropped 4; count of bases not matched to a gene: 4.

This clonotype was picked up a small number of times. The chain combines TRBV5-1 with TRBJ2-1; D ambiguous. The CDR3 is 13 residues long. V was shortened by 4 bases and J by 4 bases, with 9 bases between the two germline ends. CDR1 and CDR2 from the germline V gene are SGHRS and YFSETQ. The CDR3 loop reads CASSIQLYNEQFF. Written as DNA, the CDR3 is TGCGCCAGCAGCATACAGCTATACAATGAGCAGTTCTTC.

Only a few counts were recorded for this clonotype. The chain joins TRBV20-1 to TRBJ2-1; the match to TRBD2 covers 11 bases. CDR3 length equals 15 residues. V shed 1 base, J shed 10 bases, and the junction held 9 bases outside the gene matches. Germline V gene lookup returns CDR1 DFQATT and CDR2 SNEGSKA (reference sequence). The CDR3 coding sequence is TGCAGTGCTAGAGTGGAACTAGCGGGGGCGGGAGAGCAGTTCTTC. This sequence encodes CSARVELAGAGEQFF.

The chain carries TRBV20-1 and TRBJ2-1, with 13 nucleotides matching TRBD2. Germline trimming cut 0 bases from V and 5 bases from J; bases unmatched to any gene: 13. Germline-derived CDR1 and CDR2 are DFQATT and SNEGSKA (reference sequence). CDR3 size: 19 residues. CDR3 coding DNA: TGCAGTGCTAGAGATCTCGAACTAGCGGGGGGGTTTGGCAACAATGAGCAGTTCTTC. It encodes CSARDLELAGGFGNNEQFF.

The CDR3: CASSSTGQGDKYF. Here the CDR3 DNA reads TGTGCCAGCAGTTCAACCGGACAGGGTGATAAGTACTTC. The rearrangement uses TRBV27 and TRBJ2-7, with 8 bases aligning to TRBD1. This CDR3 has 13 residues. The germline gives CDR1 MNHEY, CDR2 SMNVEV (reference sequence). J was trimmed by 11 bases and V by 4 bases; bases with no gene match: 10.

CDR3 protein: CASSLQRGFQPQHF. The CDR3 DNA reads TGTGCCAGCAGTTTACAGAGAGGGTTTCAGCCCCAGCATTTT. The chain joins TRBV27 to TRBJ1-5; D is ambiguous. The germline CDR1 and CDR2 sequences are MNHEY and SMNVEV (reference sequence). The CDR3 length is 14 residues. Between the trimmed V and J ends, which lost 2 bases and 6 bases, there was a span of 11 bases.

The V gene is TRBV12-3 or TRBV12-4, the J gene TRBJ2-7, with no clear D. The CDR3 length is 13 residues. Trimming took off 1 base at V and 9 bases at J, with 13 bases between the two ends. For the CDR3, the DNA is TGTGCCAGCAGTTTAGGTGGGATGTCTGGGCAGTACTTC. Amino acid sequence: CASSLGGMSGQYF.

As regards this clonotype: Germline and junction disagree at one end, which may indicate a read error. The chain has TRBV5-1 and TRBJ2-4; D unresolved. With the DNA end fitting TRBJ2-7 better, the J assignment may be wrong. Germline-derived CDR1 and CDR2 are SGHRS and YFSETQ. CDR3 length: 12 residues. CDR3 sequence: CAGSFDPYEQYF. CDR3 in DNA: TGCGCCGGCAGCTTTGATCCCTACGAGCAGTACTTC.

V and J are TRBV6-1 and TRBJ1-1; TRBD1 matches 9 bases. Germline lookup yields CDR1 MNHNS and CDR2 SASEGT. Losses at the gene ends were 10 bases for V and 9 bases for J; bases not matched to a gene: 12. This CDR3 is 13 amino acids long. CDR3 nucleotide sequence: TGTGCCACCACCGTCGACAGGGGGACCAAAGCTTTCTTT. Translating gives CATTVDRGTKAFF.

This clonotype was recorded a few times. The chain has TRBV4-3 and TRBJ1-2; possible D gene TRBD1, 6 bases. Trimming removed 0 bases from V and 8 bases from J, with 16 bases in between. CDR1 and CDR2 from the germline V gene are LGHNA and YSLEER. This CDR3 region has 15 residues. CDR3 sequence: CASSQDLAGARGYTF. CDR3 DNA sequence: TGCGCCAGCAGCCAAGATCTTGCAGGGGCAAGGGGCTACACCTTC.

J is TRBJ2-5 and V is TRBV7-2; the match to TRBD1 covers 9 bases. V was pared by 9 bases and J by 11 bases, with 13 bases of the junction left unmatched. Germline CDR1 SGHTA, CDR2 FQGNSA. The CDR3 spans 13 residues. This CDR3 is CARGDRESYEQYF. The CDR3, as DNA: TGTGCCAGGGGGGACAGGGAGTCCTATGAGCAGTACTTC.

This clonotype was observed at least ten times. At one of its ends the junction is not consistent with the germline gene, which may arise from a read error. The rearrangement joins TRBV5-1 to TRBJ2-1; the D gene is possibly TRBD1 (6 bases). The germline CDR1 and CDR2 sequences are SGHRS and YFSETQ. The CDR3 is 13 residues long. CDR3 nucleotide sequence: TGTGCCAGCAGTTTAGGACAGTACAATGAGCAGTTCTTC. Encoded protein: CASSLGQYNEQFF.

The V and J genes are TRBV5-1 and TRBJ2-7; TRBD1 agrees at 10 bases. The CDR3 length is 14 residues. CDR1 and CDR2 from the germline V gene are SGHRS and YFSETQ. V was clipped by 4 bases and J by 6 bases; unmatched bases: 7. The CDR3 nucleotides read TGCGCCAGCAGCATTCCGGGACAGGGGTCCGAGCAGTACTTC. Translating gives CASSIPGQGSEQYF.

The J gene is TRBJ2-1, the V gene TRBV11-2; D uncertain. CDR3 length equals 15 residues. Germline CDR1 SGHAT, CDR2 FQNNGV. V gave up 1 base and J gave up 2 bases, with 9 bases separating them. The CDR3 DNA reads TGTGCCAGCAGCTTAGCGGTCCTGGCCTACAATGAGCAGTTCTTC. Protein: CASSLAVLAYNEQFF.

The chain has TRBV20-1 and TRBJ1-5, with 12 bases lining up with TRBD1. Trimming cost V 3 bases and J 2 bases; bases outside gene matches: 8. Germline values: CDR1 DFQATT, CDR2 SNEGSKA (reference sequence). This CDR3 is 17 amino acids long. The chain's CDR3 is CSASKGQGARGNQPQHF. As DNA, the CDR3 is TGCAGTGCTAGTAAGGGACAGGGGGCGCGCGGCAATCAGCCCCAGCATTTT.

CDR3 residues: CASSGPPRGPYEQYF. CDR3 in DNA: TGTGCCAGCAGCGGCCCACCTAGGGGGCCCTACGAGCAGTACTTC. V usage is TRBV7-9 and J usage is TRBJ2-7, with 7 bases fitting TRBD1. V was clipped by 5 bases and J by 2 bases; unmatched bases: 9. The germline CDR1 and CDR2 sequences are SEHNR and FQNEAQ (reference sequence). This CDR3 spans 15 amino acids.

The chain couples TRBV2 to TRBJ2-5; D is possibly TRBD2 (5 bases). Germline-derived CDR1 and CDR2 are SNHLY and FYNNEI. This CDR3 is built from 12 residues. V was trimmed by 3 bases and J by 5 bases, leaving 7 bases between them. CDR3: CASSEWRETQYF. The CDR3 coding sequence is TGTGCCAGCAGTGAGTGGAGGGAGACCCAGTACTTC. Looking up the rest from reference TRBV2 and TRBJ2-5 gives the full variable domain: EPEVTQTPSHQVTQMGQEVILRCVPISNHLYFYWYRQILGQKVEFLVSFYNNEISEKSEIFDDQFSVERPDGSNFTLKIRSTKLEDSAMYFCASSEWRETQYFGPGTRLLVL.

V usage is TRBV29-1 and J usage is TRBJ2-7; 9 bases are shared with TRBD1. Germline V gene lookup returns CDR1 SQVTM and CDR2 ANQGSEA. This CDR3 is 12 amino acids long. V was clipped by 7 bases and J by 4 bases; unmatched bases: 5. The CDR3 loop reads CSGTTGGYEQYF. In nucleotides, the CDR3 is TGCAGCGGTACGACAGGGGGGTACGAGCAGTACTTC.

In its sample, this clonotype was seen a few times. This chain uses TRBV5-6 with TRBJ1-1; D is uncertain. This CDR3 has 15 residues. The germline V and J ends were trimmed by 0 bases and 0 bases, with 9 bases remaining between them. Germline CDR1 and CDR2: SGHDT and YYEEEE. The CDR3 nucleotides are TGTGCCAGCAGCTTGGTTTCGGTCATGAACACTGAAGCTTTCTTT. This gives the protein CASSLVSVMNTEAFF.

This sequence joins TRBV4-1 and TRBJ1-1, with D tentatively TRBD1 (5 bases). Germline V lookup: CDR1 MGHRA, CDR2 YSYEKL. This CDR3 contains 13 residues. V was pared by 0 bases and J by 10 bases, with 12 bases between. DNA for the CDR3: TGCGCCAGCAGCCAAGATAATTGGCAGGGAGCTTTCTTT. Translating gives CASSQDNWQGAFF.